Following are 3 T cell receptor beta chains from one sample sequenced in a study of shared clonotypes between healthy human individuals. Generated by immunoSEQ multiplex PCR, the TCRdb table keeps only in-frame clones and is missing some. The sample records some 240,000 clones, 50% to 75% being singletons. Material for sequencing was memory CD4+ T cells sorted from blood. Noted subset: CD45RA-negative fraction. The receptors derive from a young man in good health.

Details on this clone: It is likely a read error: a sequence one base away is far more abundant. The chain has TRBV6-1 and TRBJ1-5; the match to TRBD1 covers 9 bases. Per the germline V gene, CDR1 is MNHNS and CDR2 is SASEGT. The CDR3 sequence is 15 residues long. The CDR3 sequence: CAISSGQGLNQPQHF. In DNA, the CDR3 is TGTGCCATCAGTTCCGGACAGGGGTTGAACCAGCCCCAGCATTTT.

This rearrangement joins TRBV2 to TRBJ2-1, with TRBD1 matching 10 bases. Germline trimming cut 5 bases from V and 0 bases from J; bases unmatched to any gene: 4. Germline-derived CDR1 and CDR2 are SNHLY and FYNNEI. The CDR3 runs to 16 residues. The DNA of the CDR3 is TGTGCCAGCAGTTCCGGGACAGGGGCCTCCTACAATGAGCAGTTCTTC. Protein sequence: CASSSGTGASYNEQFF.

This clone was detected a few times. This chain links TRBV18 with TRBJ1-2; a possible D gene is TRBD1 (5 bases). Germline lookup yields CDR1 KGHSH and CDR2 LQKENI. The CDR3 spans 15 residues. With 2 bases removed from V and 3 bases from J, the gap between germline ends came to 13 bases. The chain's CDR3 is CASSPTPGTDYGYTF. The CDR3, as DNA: TGTGCCAGCTCACCAACTCCTGGGACTGACTATGGCTACACCTTC. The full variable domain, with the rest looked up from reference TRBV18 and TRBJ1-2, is NAGVMQNPRHLVRRRGQEARLRCSPMKGHSHVYWYRQLPEEGLKFMVYLQKENIIDESGMPKERFSAEFPKEGPSILRIQQVVRGDSAAYFCASSPTPGTDYGYTFGSGTRLTVV.